The 21 T cell receptor beta chains below come from one sample, sequenced in a study of T cells in Graves' hyperthyroidism and ophthalmopathy. The investigators amplified TCR beta CDR3 regions from RNA transcripts. With the HTBI primer set, the TCR CDR3 went through a first round of RT-PCR. TCRdb ran MiXCR on the multiplex PCR reads and lists one entry per CDR3 protein. The data show 600,000 to 700,000 distinct CDR3 sequences, about 45% seen once. The sequenced material came from peripheral blood or thyroid tissue (not recorded which). The receptors were sampled from an adult man with Graves' disease, either hyperthyroidism or ophthalmopathy (not recorded which).

The chain recombines TRBV6-1 with TRBJ1-2; D ambiguous. The CDR3 extends over 14 amino acids. Germline-derived CDR1 and CDR2 are MNHNS and SASEGT. The V and J ends lost 5 bases and 8 bases respectively, with 18 bases between them. The CDR3 loop is CASSKRETGEGYTF. The CDR3, as DNA: TGTGCCAGCAGTAAACGGGAAACCGGTGAGGGCTACACCTTC.

In its sample, this clonotype was seen many times. The gene calls are TRBV5-8 and TRBJ1-5; tentative D call: TRBD1 (5 bases). The ends were cut back, 1 base at V and 7 bases at J, with 12 bases in the middle. The germline V gene has CDR1 SGHTS and CDR2 YDEGEE. The CDR3 covers 14 residues. CDR3 sequence (DNA): TGTGCCAGCAGCTTGTTCGGCAGGGAGCAGCCCCAGCATTTT. Encoded protein: CASSLFGREQPQHF.

There are many counts of this clonotype. J is TRBJ1-5 and V is TRBV20-1; the match to TRBD1 covers 8 bases. V lost 6 bases to trimming and J lost 4 bases; unmatched junction nucleotides: 11. Looked up from germline, CDR1 is DFQATT and CDR2 is SNEGSKA (reference sequence). The CDR3 runs 15 residues. Here the CDR3 reads CSARGQDRPNQPQHF. CDR3 DNA sequence: TGCAGTGCCCGGGGACAGGATAGGCCGAATCAGCCCCAGCATTTT.

This clonotype turned up a few times. The chain recombines TRBV20-1 with TRBJ1-5; TRBD1 matches 8 bases. This CDR3 is 15 amino acids long. Germline CDR1 is DFQATT and CDR2 is SNEGSKA (reference sequence). After removal of 1 base from V and 2 bases from J, the junction contained 4 bases not matched to a gene. The CDR3 nucleotides are TGCAGTGCTAGAGCAGGGGGCAACGGCAATCAGCCCCAGCATTTT. Translation gives CSARAGGNGNQPQHF.

In this sample, this clonotype turned up a few times. The rearrangement uses TRBV7-9 and TRBJ1-1; D not resolved. Trimming took 0 bases from V and 4 from J, leaving 9 bases between them. Germline loops: CDR1 SEHNR, CDR2 FQNEAQ (reference sequence). The CDR3 extends over 14 amino acids. CDR3 protein: CASSLAGSSTEAFF. Here the CDR3 DNA reads TGTGCCAGCAGCTTAGCGGGATCGAGCACTGAAGCTTTCTTT.

This clonotype was recorded at least ten times. An end of the junction does not agree with germline; a read error may underlie this. The chain couples TRBV2 to TRBJ1-5, with TRBD1 identical over 8 bases. The CDR3 spans 16 residues. The germline gives CDR1 SNHLY, CDR2 FYNNEI. CDR3 coding DNA: TGTGCCAGCCGTGAAATCGGACAGGGCTCCAATCAGCCCCAGCATTTT. Amino acid sequence: CASREIGQGSNQPQHF.

This clonotype was detected a few times. It may be a read error: a sequence one base away is much more abundant. Since the CDR3 does not end with the conserved phenylalanine or tryptophan, this likely comes from a read error. V and J are TRBV29-1 and TRBJ1-1, with D uncertain. Germline V gene data show CDR1 as SQVTM and CDR2 as ANQGSEA. With 4 bases removed from V and 7 bases from J, the gap between germline ends came to 7 bases. The CDR3 extends over 10 amino acids. The DNA of the CDR3 is TGCAGCGTTGCACACATTGAAGCTTTCGTT. Translated: CSVAHIEAFV.

V usage is TRBV9 and J usage is TRBJ2-7; D unclear. CDR3 length equals 14 residues. CDR1 and CDR2 from the germline V gene are SGDLS and YYNGEE. Between the trimmed V and J ends, which lost 4 bases and 0 bases, there was a span of 11 bases. CDR3 loop: CASSRTTRSYEQYF. CDR3 nucleotide sequence: TGTGCCAGCAGCAGGACGACCCGCTCCTACGAGCAGTACTTC.

A note on this clonotype: The conserved final phenylalanine or tryptophan is absent from the CDR3, which likely points to a read error. This rearrangement joins TRBV12-3 or TRBV12-4 to TRBJ2-7; D possibly corresponds to TRBD2 (6 bases). Trimming pared 3 bases from V and 6 bases from J, leaving 12 bases between. The CDR3 is 13 residues long. The CDR3 region has the DNA TGTGCCAGCAGTTTGGGCCTAGCGTCCGAGCAGTACCTC. Its translation: CASSLGLASEQYL.

This clonotype was observed at least ten times. This rearrangement joins TRBV19 to TRBJ1-3; D gene unclear. The CDR3 length is 14 residues. Germline V gene data show CDR1 as LNHDA and CDR2 as SQIVND (reference sequence). Trimming shortened V by 7 bases and J by 2 bases, and 12 bases separated the two germline ends. The CDR3 DNA follows: TGTGCCAGTACCCCGGACCGTGCTGGAAACACCATATATTTT. Its translation: CASTPDRAGNTIYF.

This clonotype was seen a single time. The V gene is TRBV24-1, the J gene TRBJ2-1; D tentatively reads TRBD1 or TRBD2 (5 bases each). The CDR3 has 17 residues. The germline V and J ends were trimmed by 3 bases and 8 bases, with 22 bases remaining between them. Germline CDR1 reads KGHDR; CDR2 reads SFDVKD. This CDR3 is CATSDPSFRDQGDEQFF. The DNA of the CDR3 is TGTGCCACCAGTGATCCTTCATTCCGGGACCAAGGCGATGAGCAGTTCTTC.

Comment on this clonotype: An end of the junction differs from the germline gene, which may be a read error. This chain joins TRBV7-4 and TRBJ1-1; weak D call: TRBD1 (6 bases). The length of the CDR3 is 15 residues. Germline V lookup: CDR1 SGHVT, CDR2 SQSDAQ. The CDR3 DNA sequence: TGCGCCAGCAGCCAAGTATGGGGGGCGAGCACTGAAGCTTTCTTT. Protein sequence: CASSQVWGASTEAFF.

This clonotype was detected many times. This sequence joins TRBV7-9 and TRBJ1-2; D is undetermined. In germline, CDR1 is SEHNR, CDR2 FQNEAQ (reference sequence). V was pared by 5 bases and J by 2 bases, with 12 bases between. The CDR3 covers 14 residues. The CDR3 reads CASSLTDHNYGYTF. The CDR3 DNA reads as TGTGCCAGCAGCCTCACGGATCACAACTATGGCTACACCTTC.

This sequence joins TRBV5-5 and TRBJ1-5, with D maybe TRBD1 (6 bases). V shed 2 bases and J shed 8 bases, with 14 bases lying between them. Germline V gene lookup returns CDR1 SGHKS and CDR2 YYEKEE (reference sequence). This CDR3 spans 14 amino acids. This chain's CDR3 is CASSLQGFGEPQHF. CDR3 bases: TGTGCCAGCAGCTTACAGGGTTTCGGTGAGCCCCAGCATTTT.

The rearrangement links TRBV20-1 to TRBJ1-1, with D tentatively TRBD1 (6 bases). The V gene's germline CDR1 is DFQATT and CDR2 SNEGSKA (reference sequence). Trimming removed 1 base from V and 1 base from J, with 10 bases in between. The CDR3 consists of 14 residues. CDR3 region: CSARAPTGNTEAFF. The CDR3 DNA reads as TGCAGTGCTAGAGCCCCGACAGGGAACACTGAAGCTTTCTTT.

The chain couples TRBV19 to TRBJ1-2, with 9 bases identical to TRBD1. Per the germline V gene, CDR1 is LNHDA and CDR2 is SQIVND (reference sequence). V shed 7 bases, J shed 7 bases, and the junction held 7 bases outside the gene matches. The CDR3 runs to 13 residues. The DNA for the CDR3 is TGTGCCAGTACCATAAGGGACAGGGCTGGCTACACCTTC. Translating gives CASTIRDRAGYTF.

Of note for this clonotype: This may come from a read error, since a much larger clone is one base off. This chain connects TRBV25-1 to TRBJ1-4, with D perhaps TRBD1 (6 bases). The CDR3 contains 13 residues. V lost 8 bases to trimming and J lost 3 bases, with 10 bases between them. In germline, CDR1 is MGHDK, CDR2 SYGVNS. This chain's CDR3 is CASQGPANEKLFF. The CDR3 bases are TGTGCCAGCCAGGGGCCGGCTAATGAAAAACTGTTTTTT.

The gene calls are TRBV29-1 and TRBJ1-2; 7 nucleotides align to TRBD1. The CDR3 is made up of 12 amino acids. The V gene's germline CDR1 is SQVTM and CDR2 ANQGSEA. V shed 8 bases, J shed 6 bases, and the junction held 9 bases outside the gene matches. The CDR3 loop reads CSSPRQGDGYTF. Here the CDR3 DNA reads TGCAGCTCACCACGACAGGGCGATGGCTACACCTTC.

This clonotype was seen repeatedly, ten times or more. The chain uses TRBV29-1 and TRBJ1-2; 7 nucleotides align to TRBD1. V was pared by 3 bases and J by 4 bases, with 5 bases of the junction left unmatched. Germline values: CDR1 SQVTM, CDR2 ANQGSEA. This CDR3 is built from 13 residues. The CDR3 DNA reads as TGCAGCGTTGAGACTCAGGGGGTCTATGGCTACACCTTC. Residues: CSVETQGVYGYTF.

The genes are TRBV11-1 and TRBJ1-1; D call uncertain. There are 14 residues in the CDR3. V lost 6 bases and J lost 1, with 12 bases in between. CDR1 SGHAT and CDR2 FQDESV come from the germline V gene (reference sequence). Here the CDR3 reads CASSPVSENTEAFF. The CDR3 DNA follows: TGTGCCAGCAGTCCGGTCAGCGAGAACACTGAAGCTTTCTTT.

This clonotype was counted a few times. The chain joins TRBV7-9 to TRBJ1-1, with D unresolved. This CDR3 is 16 amino acids long. Deletions cut 5 bases from V and 0 bases from J, with 16 bases between. Germline V lookup: CDR1 SEHNR, CDR2 FQNEAQ (reference sequence). The CDR3 here is CASSGNSRNLNTEAFF. The DNA for the CDR3 is TGTGCCAGCAGCGGCAACAGTAGAAACTTGAACACTGAAGCTTTCTTT.